This T cell receptor beta chain was observed in a study of CXCR3-negative and CXCR3-positive naive CD8 T cells. Findings and limits, study-wide: Naive cells positive for CXCR3 carried more hydrophobic TRB CDR3s than CXCR3-negative ones. Comparison of naive CXCR3-negative and CXCR3-positive cells revealed similar TRBV-TRBJ usage, while memory cells differed.

Carrying UMI labels, the TRB cDNA libraries were prepared through 5' RACE. TCRdb reprocessed the 5' RACE reads and keeps a single row for each CDR3 protein, giving no DNA. In total, the table holds some 140,000 distinct CDR3 sequences. Naive CD8+ T cells showed CD45RO-CCR7+CD27+CD95-. Details on this clonotype: Its antigen is not identified.

The sequenced material came from naive CXCR3+ CD8+ T cells from blood. Described subset: CD45RO-CCR7+CD27+CD95- naive CD8+ T cells expressing CXCR3 (TNR3+). The TCR was taken from a human donor in good health. Some clones in this sample may be carry-over from other donors' samples.

Here the CDR3 reads CASSFAGSTDTQYF. This chain connects TRBV5-1 to TRBJ2-3. The CDR3 spans 14 residues. Germline V lookup: CDR1 SGHRS, CDR2 YFSETQ.